The 24 T cell receptor beta chains below were found in one sample sequenced in a study of OX40 agonist ivuxolimab in advanced cancers. Generated by immunoSEQ multiplex PCR, the TCRdb table keeps only in-frame clones and is missing some. The sample consists of 65,000 to 95,000 clones, roughly nine tenths of them appearing once. The sequencing here drew on CD4+ or CD8+ T cells sorted from blood, taken in a trial of the OX40 agonist ivuxolimab. These receptors were collected from an adult with an advanced solid tumor such as melanoma, head and neck, liver or kidney cancer.

CDR3 in amino acids: CASSILAGVGETQYF. The CDR3 DNA sequence: TGTGCCAGCAGCATACTAGCGGGAGTGGGTGAGACCCAGTACTTC. The rearrangement uses TRBV5-8 and TRBJ2-5; 11 bases are shared with TRBD2. V gave up 4 bases and J gave up 5 bases; unmatched junction bases: 7. Germline V lookup: CDR1 SGHTS, CDR2 YDEGEE. The CDR3 length is 15 residues.

V gene TRBV7-2 combines with J gene TRBJ1-5; D ambiguous. Trimming left V 2 bases short and J 14 bases short, with 16 bases between. This CDR3 has 13 amino acids. Germline V gene sequence: CDR1 SGHTA, CDR2 FQGNSA. The CDR3 here is CASSLSALDLKHF. The CDR3 region has the DNA TGTGCCAGCAGCTTAAGCGCGCTCGACCTTAAGCATTTT. The whole variable domain, remainder taken from reference TRBV7-2 and TRBJ1-5, is GAGVSQSPSNKVTEKGKDVELRCDPISGHTALYWYRQSLGQGLEFLIYFQGNSAPDKSGLPSDRFSAERTGGSVSTLTIQRTQQEDSAVYLCASSLSALDLKHFGDGTRLSIL.

The V call is TRBV6-5, the J call TRBJ1-2; possible D gene TRBD1, 6 bases. CDR3 length: 15 amino acids. Trimming cost V 0 bases and J 8 bases, with 16 bases left between them. Germline CDR1 is MNHEY and CDR2 is SVGAGI. The CDR3 sequence is CASSYSGMGARGYTF. CDR3 bases: TGTGCCAGCAGTTACTCAGGCATGGGGGCCCGGGGCTACACCTTC.

The chain carries TRBV6-1 and TRBJ1-2; 8 positions match TRBD1. Per germline, CDR1 MNHNS and CDR2 SASEGT. J gave up 7 bases and V 6 bases, and 10 bases lay outside the gene matches. This CDR3 contains 14 residues. In DNA, the CDR3 is TGTGCCAGCAGCCGTGGGACAGGAATATCTGGCTACACCTTC. Protein product: CASSRGTGISGYTF.

The chain employs TRBV10-1 and TRBJ1-1; TRBD1 aligns across 9 bases. The V gene's germline CDR1 is WNHNN and CDR2 SYGVQD (reference sequence). Germline trimming cut 4 bases from V and 9 bases from J; bases unmatched to any gene: 6. This CDR3 has 13 residues. Here the CDR3 DNA reads TGCGCCAGCAGTGCGGGGACAGGGATGAAAGCTTTCTTT. Its translation: CASSAGTGMKAFF.

The V gene is TRBV18, the J gene TRBJ1-2, with D unclear. Germline CDR1 KGHSH, CDR2 LQKENI. The CDR3 sequence is 13 residues long. Trimming shortened V by 2 bases and J by 4 bases, and 8 bases separated the two germline ends. CDR3 amino acids: CASSPAASYGYTF. Here the CDR3 DNA reads TGTGCCAGCTCACCAGCCGCGAGCTATGGCTACACCTTC.

The CDR3 DNA is TGCGCCAGCACCAGACTAGAGCGAAGTTACGAGCAGTACTTC. Protein sequence: CASTRLERSYEQYF. This chain links TRBV23-1 with TRBJ2-7; D might be TRBD2 (6 bases). TRBV23-1 is treated as an ORF (open reading frame) with a function not yet certain. The ends were cut back, 7 bases at V and 4 bases at J, with 17 bases in the middle. This CDR3 is 14 amino acids long.

The gene calls are TRBV27 and TRBJ1-2; D may be TRBD1 (5 bases). V was cut by 5 bases and J by 4 bases, with 14 bases left in between. The CDR3 runs 14 residues. From germline, CDR1 is MNHEY and CDR2 SMNVEV (reference sequence). CDR3 sequence (DNA): TGTGCCAGCAGTCCGAAGAGGGGCGGCTATGGCTACACCTTC. Amino acids: CASSPKRGGYGYTF.

CDR3 region: CASSEGQGLFNEQFF. CDR3 bases: TGTGCCAGCAGCGAGGGACAGGGGCTATTCAATGAGCAGTTCTTC. This sequence joins TRBV9 and TRBJ2-1; 10 positions match TRBD1. CDR1 and CDR2 (germline): SGDLS, YYNGEE. CDR3 length equals 15 residues. The trim removed 3 bases at V and 6 bases at J, leaving 6 bases unmatched.

The chain is built from TRBV6-6 and TRBJ1-1; no firm D call. Trimming pared 4 bases from V and 1 base from J, leaving 13 bases between. The germline CDR1 and CDR2 sequences are MNHNY and SVGAGI (reference sequence). The CDR3 loop spans 15 amino acids. The CDR3 protein is CASSLNFRGNTEAFF. In nucleotides, the CDR3 is TGTGCCAGCAGTTTGAACTTTAGAGGGAACACTGAAGCTTTCTTT.

This chain links TRBV5-8 with TRBJ2-7, with D possibly being TRBD1 or TRBD2 (5 bases each). This CDR3 is built from 12 residues. Between the trimmed V and J ends, which lost 7 bases and 4 bases, there was a span of 12 bases. The germline V gene encodes CDR1 SGHTS and CDR2 YDEGEE. In nucleotides, the CDR3 is TGTGCCAGCTCCCATGGGGGTTACGAGCAGTACTTC. Encoded protein: CASSHGGYEQYF.

Only a few counts were recorded for this clone. The rearrangement uses TRBV15 and TRBJ1-1; 8 nucleotides match TRBD1. The CDR3 is made up of 14 amino acids. Germline CDR1 reads LNHNV; CDR2 reads YYDKDF (reference sequence). The V gene end was trimmed by 3 bases and the J gene end by 0 bases; junction bases not matched to a gene: 0. The CDR3 loop is CATSRDRVNTEAFF. The DNA of the CDR3 is TGTGCCACCAGCAGGGACAGGGTGAACACTGAAGCTTTCTTT.

The J gene is TRBJ1-5, the V gene TRBV6-6; 7 positions agree with TRBD1. This CDR3 is built from 15 residues. The germline CDR1 and CDR2 sequences are MNHNY and SVGAGI (reference sequence). V shed 6 bases, J shed 1 base, and the junction held 6 bases outside the gene matches. The CDR3 loop reads CASRTAQGSNQPQHF. The CDR3 nucleotides are TGTGCCAGCAGGACGGCACAGGGGAGCAATCAGCCCCAGCATTTT.

V and J are TRBV28 and TRBJ2-1; TRBD2 is a possible D gene (6 bases). The ends were cut back, 7 bases at V and 0 bases at J, with 10 bases in the middle. The CDR3 is 14 residues long. In germline, CDR1 is MDHEN, CDR2 SYDVKM. The CDR3 protein is CASTWTNSYNEQFF. CDR3 nucleotide sequence: TGTGCCAGCACGTGGACTAACTCCTACAATGAGCAGTTCTTC.

The CDR3 region is CASSSLADTGELFF. The DNA for the CDR3 is TGCGCCAGCAGCTCACTAGCAGACACCGGGGAGCTGTTTTTT. The V call is TRBV5-1, the J call TRBJ2-2; D may be TRBD2 (6 bases). Germline values: CDR1 SGHRS, CDR2 YFSETQ. This CDR3 is 14 amino acids long. V lost 3 bases and J lost 3, with 9 bases in between.

This chain links TRBV9 with TRBJ2-2; D not resolved. The V end was cut by 4 bases, the J end by 4 bases, with 11 bases between. CDR1 is SGDLS and CDR2 is YYNGEE in the germline V gene. The CDR3 totals 14 residues. The CDR3 DNA follows: TGTGCCAGCAGCCTCTCACCAGTCACCGGGGAGCTGTTTTTT. Translation gives CASSLSPVTGELFF. Together with reference TRBV9 and TRBJ2-2, the CDR3 gives the full variable domain: DSGVTQTPKHLITATGQRVTLRCSPRSGDLSVYWYQQSLDQGLQFLIQYYNGEERAKGNILERFSAQQFPDLHSELNLSSLELGDSALYFCASSLSPVTGELFFGEGSRLTVL.

V is TRBV5-6 and J is TRBJ1-5, with D maybe TRBD1 (5 bases). The V end was cut by 4 bases, the J end by 1 base, with 9 bases between. CDR3 length: 14 residues. CDR1 is SGHDT and CDR2 is YYEEEE in the germline V gene. The CDR3 sequence: CASSLGGSNQPQHF. In DNA, the CDR3 is TGTGCCAGCAGCCTGGGGGGGAGCAATCAGCCCCAGCATTTT. Using reference TRBV5-6 and TRBJ1-5 for the parts outside the CDR3, the full variable domain is DAGVTQSPTHLIKTRGQQVTLRCSPKSGHDTVSWYQQALGQGPQFIFQYYEEEERQRGNFPDRFSGHQFPNYSSELNVNALLLGDSALYLCASSLGGSNQPQHFGDGTRLSIL.

The rearrangement links TRBV18 to TRBJ1-1, with a weak D call TRBD1 (5 bases). Between the trimmed V and J ends, which lost 1 base and 4 bases, there was a span of 22 bases. There are 18 residues in the CDR3. Germline V gene sequence: CDR1 KGHSH, CDR2 LQKENI. The DNA of the CDR3 is TGTGCCAGCTCACCACGGAGGGGCCTTAGGCAGGGTGTCACTGAAGCTTTCTTT. It codes for CASSPRRGLRQGVTEAFF.

This sequence joins TRBV6-1 and TRBJ1-5; D call uncertain. The CDR3 consists of 13 residues. In germline, CDR1 is MNHNS, CDR2 SASEGT. Trimming left V 7 bases short and J 0 bases short, with 7 bases between. The CDR3 coding sequence is TGTGCCAGCATAGGAGGTAGCAATCAGCCCCAGCATTTT. Protein product: CASIGGSNQPQHF.

The rearrangement joins TRBV7-9 to TRBJ2-4; TRBD2 aligns across 7 bases. Trimming at V came to 4 bases and at J to 7 bases, leaving 7 bases not matched to a gene. Germline CDR1 is SEHNR and CDR2 is FQNEAQ (reference sequence). The CDR3 length is 14 residues. Here the CDR3 reads CASSSGGTPNIQYF. The CDR3 bases are TGTGCCAGCAGCTCCGGGGGGACTCCGAACATTCAGTACTTC.

The chain uses TRBV2 and TRBJ2-3; D may match TRBD1 or TRBD2 (5 bases each). CDR3 size: 13 residues. Trimming shortened V by 6 bases and J by 9 bases, and 16 bases separated the two germline ends. Germline V lookup: CDR1 SNHLY, CDR2 FYNNEI. DNA for the CDR3: TGTGCCAGCAGCGCGAGGGACCCTCCAACGCAGTATTTT. It yields the protein CASSARDPPTQYF.

This chain joins TRBV7-8 and TRBJ2-7, with D hard to call. Trimming removed 5 bases at V and 6 bases at J, with 14 bases between. This CDR3 comprises 13 residues. Looked up from germline, CDR1 is SGHVS and CDR2 is FQNEAQ. This CDR3 reads CASSPSRALEQYF. The CDR3 bases are TGTGCCAGCAGCCCTTCTAGGGCTCTCGAGCAGTACTTC.

This clone has a handful of counts. The CDR3 reads CASSGTPSTQPQHF. The DNA for the CDR3 is TGTGCCAGCAGCGGGACACCGTCAACTCAGCCCCAGCATTTT. V and J are TRBV6-5 and TRBJ1-5; D is possibly TRBD1 (6 bases). There are 14 residues in the CDR3. The V and J ends lost 6 bases and 6 bases respectively, with 15 bases between them. The germline gives CDR1 MNHEY, CDR2 SVGAGI.

The gene calls are TRBV6-5 and TRBJ2-5; a weak D match, TRBD2 (5 bases). V was shortened by 4 bases and J by 9 bases, with 15 bases between the two germline ends. Germline V lookup: CDR1 MNHEY, CDR2 SVGAGI. The CDR3 is 13 amino acids. The CDR3 sequence is CASSSLVGGSQYF. The CDR3 bases are TGTGCCAGCAGTTCCCTCGTAGGCGGGTCCCAGTACTTC.